The rows below give T cell receptor beta chains drawn from one sample of a study of cytomegalovirus exposure and HLA in healthy donors. The protocol was immunoSEQ multiplex PCR, while the TCRdb copy is restricted to in-frame clones and leaves out a portion. Among 80,000 to 130,000 clones listed, around 76% were seen once. The sequencing input was PBMCs. All receptors derive from a woman aged 45-60 years in good health and CMV-seropositive. Both conserved end residues are part of each CDR3. Fields, in order: clone size, V gene, J gene, D gene, CDR3 protein, CDR3 DNA. The D gene is left open where the match is weak. Size tells how often a clone was seen (once, few, many) or the class of an expanded clone, and some rows leave it out.

clone_size: NA
v_call: TRBV10-3
j_call: TRBJ2-1
d_call: NA
cdr3_aa: CALGGSGSYNEQFF
cdr3_nt: TGTGCCCTCGGAGGAAGCGGTTCCTACAATGAGCAGTTCTTC

clone_size: NA
v_call: TRBV7-6
j_call: TRBJ1-3
d_call: TRBD1
cdr3_aa: CASSSRAGGTGNTIYF
cdr3_nt: TGTGCCAGCAGCTCCAGGGCAGGGGGCACTGGAAACACCATATATTTT

clone_size: few
v_call: TRBV19
j_call: TRBJ2-1
d_call: NA
cdr3_aa: CASSIVADTEQFF
cdr3_nt: TGTGCCAGTAGTATTGTCGCGGATACCGAGCAGTTCTTC

clone_size: NA
v_call: TRBV11-2
j_call: TRBJ2-7
d_call: TRBD2
cdr3_aa: CASSPIAGGLGEQYF
cdr3_nt: TGTGCCAGCAGCCCTATAGCGGGAGGGCTTGGGGAGCAGTACTTC

clone_size: NA
v_call: TRBV4-1
j_call: TRBJ2-2
d_call: TRBD1
cdr3_aa: CASSQVGTGGHTGELFF
cdr3_nt: TGCGCCAGCAGCCAGGTGGGGACAGGGGGCCACACCGGGGAGCTGTTTTTT

clone_size: once
v_call: TRBV6-5
j_call: TRBJ1-2
d_call: TRBD1
cdr3_aa: CASSYGRLGQEYGYTF
cdr3_nt: TGTGCCAGCAGTTACGGACGACTGGGACAGGAGTATGGCTACACCTTC

clone_size: NA
v_call: TRBV5-6
j_call: TRBJ2-1
d_call: NA
cdr3_aa: CASSLGTPFFDEQFF
cdr3_nt: TGTGCCAGCAGCTTAGGGACTCCCTTTTTCGATGAGCAGTTCTTC

clone_size: NA
v_call: TRBV10-2
j_call: TRBJ2-1
d_call: TRBD1
cdr3_aa: CASSPDRYNEQFF
cdr3_nt: TGCGCCAGCAGTCCGGACAGGTACAATGAGCAGTTCTTC

clone_size: NA
v_call: TRBV10-2
j_call: TRBJ2-7
d_call: NA
cdr3_aa: CASSESRLRAHGEQYF
cdr3_nt: TGCGCCAGCAGTGAATCCCGACTCCGCGCACATGGCGAGCAGTACTTC

clone_size: NA
v_call: TRBV7-9
j_call: TRBJ2-1
d_call: TRBD2
cdr3_aa: CASSLRALTAGVLRNEQFF
cdr3_nt: TGTGCCAGCAGCTTACGGGCGTTAACGGCGGGAGTTTTGAGGAATGAGCAGTTCTTC

clone_size: NA
v_call: TRBV13
j_call: TRBJ2-7
d_call: NA
cdr3_aa: CASSLGTRTYEQYF
cdr3_nt: TGTGCCAGCAGCTTAGGTACGAGAACCTACGAGCAGTACTTC

clone_size: NA
v_call: TRBV7-9
j_call: TRBJ1-3
d_call: TRBD1
cdr3_aa: CASSLTGAGNTIYF
cdr3_nt: TGTGCCAGCAGCTTAACAGGGGCCGGAAACACCATATATTTT

clone_size: NA
v_call: TRBV9
j_call: TRBJ1-2
d_call: TRBD1
cdr3_aa: CASRDSHQDGYTF
cdr3_nt: TGTGCCAGCCGGGACAGTCACCAGGATGGCTACACCTTC

clone_size: once
v_call: TRBV5-1
j_call: TRBJ2-1
d_call: TRBD2
cdr3_aa: CASSLQASGDYNEQFF
cdr3_nt: TGCGCCAGCAGCTTGCAGGCTAGCGGGGATTACAATGAGCAGTTCTTC

clone_size: NA
v_call: TRBV7-3
j_call: TRBJ1-5
d_call: NA
cdr3_aa: CASSSDRNQPQHF
cdr3_nt: TGTGCCAGCAGCTCCGACAGGAATCAGCCCCAGCATTTT

clone_size: NA
v_call: TRBV7-3
j_call: TRBJ2-2
d_call: TRBD2
cdr3_aa: CASSWGGSTGELFF
cdr3_nt: TGTGCCAGCAGCTGGGGGGGAAGCACCGGGGAGCTGTTTTTT

clone_size: NA
v_call: TRBV5-1
j_call: TRBJ2-5
d_call: TRBD2
cdr3_aa: CASSLAGVQETQYF
cdr3_nt: TGCGCCAGCAGCTTAGCGGGAGTACAAGAGACCCAGTACTTC

clone_size: NA
v_call: TRBV6-1
j_call: TRBJ1-2
d_call: NA
cdr3_aa: CASSAPGSYGYTF
cdr3_nt: TGTGCCAGCAGTGCTCCGGGATCTTATGGCTACACCTTC

clone_size: NA
v_call: TRBV2
j_call: TRBJ2-1
d_call: NA
cdr3_aa: CASSAEGRGAYNEQFF
cdr3_nt: TGTGCCAGCAGTGCTGAAGGGAGAGGCGCCTACAATGAGCAGTTCTTC

clone_size: NA
v_call: TRBV9
j_call: TRBJ2-2
d_call: TRBD2
cdr3_aa: CASSVKLAGGTNTGELFF
cdr3_nt: TGTGCCAGCAGCGTAAAACTAGCGGGGGGAACGAACACCGGGGAGCTGTTCTTT

clone_size: NA
v_call: TRBV27
j_call: TRBJ2-7
d_call: NA
cdr3_aa: CASSRRPGLAYEQYF
cdr3_nt: TGTGCCAGCAGCCGACGCCCGGGGTTGGCCTACGAGCAGTACTTC

clone_size: NA
v_call: TRBV6-5
j_call: TRBJ1-1
d_call: NA
cdr3_aa: CASSYGGAGAFF
cdr3_nt: TGTGCCAGCAGTTATGGGGGCGCAGGGGCTTTCTTT

clone_size: NA
v_call: TRBV5-1
j_call: TRBJ2-2
d_call: NA
cdr3_aa: CASSLGELEAGELFF
cdr3_nt: TGCGCCAGCAGCTTGGGAGAGCTAGAGGCCGGGGAGCTGTTTTTT

clone_size: NA
v_call: TRBV19
j_call: TRBJ1-2
d_call: TRBD1
cdr3_aa: CASSIGQANYGYTF
cdr3_nt: TGTGCCAGTAGTATCGGACAGGCTAACTATGGCTACACCTTC

clone_size: few
v_call: TRBV7-6
j_call: TRBJ1-2
d_call: NA
cdr3_aa: CASSGGIHYGYTF
cdr3_nt: TGTGCCAGCAGCGGAGGAATACACTATGGCTACACCTTC

clone_size: NA
v_call: TRBV27
j_call: TRBJ2-7
d_call: NA
cdr3_aa: CASTATGSYEQYF
cdr3_nt: TGTGCCAGCACCGCGACAGGCTCCTACGAGCAGTACTTC

clone_size: NA
v_call: TRBV27
j_call: TRBJ1-2
d_call: NA
cdr3_aa: CASSPSGYGYTF
cdr3_nt: TGTGCCAGCAGTCCTTCAGGCTATGGCTACACCTTC

clone_size: few
v_call: TRBV7-2
j_call: TRBJ1-2
d_call: NA
cdr3_aa: CASSLSQGNYGYTF
cdr3_nt: TGTGCCAGCAGCTTATCCCAGGGGAACTATGGCTACACCTTC

clone_size: NA
v_call: TRBV12-5
j_call: TRBJ1-1
d_call: NA
cdr3_aa: CASGSGRSTEAFF
cdr3_nt: TGTGCTAGTGGATCTGGTCGGTCAACTGAAGCTTTCTTT

clone_size: NA
v_call: TRBV5-1
j_call: TRBJ2-2
d_call: TRBD1
cdr3_aa: CASSYQGATGELFF
cdr3_nt: TGCGCCAGCAGCTATCAGGGGGCTACCGGGGAGCTGTTTTTT

clone_size: NA
v_call: TRBV7-3
j_call: TRBJ2-3
d_call: NA
cdr3_aa: CASSRDTYTDTQYF
cdr3_nt: TGTGCCAGCAGCAGGGACACCTACACAGATACGCAGTATTTT

clone_size: NA
v_call: TRBV10-3
j_call: TRBJ2-1
d_call: TRBD2
cdr3_aa: CAIRGTSWNNEQFF
cdr3_nt: TGTGCCATCAGGGGGACTAGCTGGAACAATGAGCAGTTCTTC

clone_size: NA
v_call: TRBV2
j_call: TRBJ1-2
d_call: TRBD1
cdr3_aa: CASGQGIIYGYTF
cdr3_nt: TGTGCCAGTGGACAGGGGATTATTTATGGCTACACCTTC

clone_size: NA
v_call: TRBV27
j_call: TRBJ2-5
d_call: TRBD1
cdr3_aa: CASSLRGLHTGTVIPISFQETQYF
cdr3_nt: TGTGCCAGCAGTTTAAGAGGCCTCCATACCGGGACAGTTATTCCCATCTCCTTCCAAGAGACCCAGTACTTC

clone_size: NA
v_call: TRBV29-1
j_call: TRBJ2-2
d_call: NA
cdr3_aa: CSVRTTGQNTGELFF
cdr3_nt: TGCAGCGTCAGAACGACAGGACAAAACACCGGGGAGCTGTTTTTT